This T cell receptor (beta chain) was obtained from a study of blood T cell repertoires in COVID-19. About the research overall: The samples span acute and convalescent COVID-19 from the United States, Italy and Spain. The cDNA or gDNA used as material had been derived from T cells, B-cell-depleted T cells, or PBMCs.

Authors' processing steps: For nucleated cells, counts were estimated from reference gene primer amplification. The protocol was immunoSEQ multiplex PCR, while the TCRdb copy is restricted to in-frame clones and leaves out a portion. V and J calls and clone size are copied from that table; D and trimming were computed from the DNA. The sample contains about 120,000 clones, almost 70% of which appear only once. The CDR3 has 14 amino acids. Trimming left V 3 bases short and J 6 bases short, with 9 bases between. The germline V gene encodes CDR1 MNHNS and CDR2 SASEGT. Sequenced material: peripheral blood. The V and J genes are TRBV6-1 and TRBJ1-6; D unclear. This clonotype was sampled from a woman aged 70-85 years with acute or convalescent COVID-19. The CDR3 protein is CASSDWAANSPLHF. The CDR3 bases are TGTGCCAGCAGTGATTGGGCCGCTAATTCACCCCTCCACTTT.